The source of this T cell receptor (beta chain) is a study of blood T cells in healthy people across ages. A sample-barcoded 5' primer and a J-beta primer mix were used in a second PCR of roughly 6 to 11 cycles. TCRdb re-derived calls from the 5' RACE reads in MiXCR, one entry per CDR3 protein. This table holds some 760,000 distinct CDR3 sequences, approximately 25% found once. CDR3 size: 15 residues. Germline lookup yields CDR1 SGDLS and CDR2 YYNGEE. This same sample was also taken into another study, of T cells of mothers and their children.

Sequencing was performed on blood. The chain uses TRBV9 and TRBJ2-5; D possibly corresponds to TRBD1 (6 bases). The J call may not be correct, given that the DNA end is closer to TRBJ2-7. This sequence originates from a boy between 10 and 17 years old in good health. The CDR3 sequence is CASSEFPTGPYEQYF. The CDR3 DNA reads TGTGCCAGCAGCGAGTTCCCGACAGGACCTTACGAGCAGTACTTC.